The 2 T cell receptor beta chains below were found in one sample sequenced in a study of T cell changes during pregnancy in multiple sclerosis. Repertoires were generated with immunoSEQ multiplex PCR, while TCRdb's copy carries only in-frame clones and drops some. The repertoire holds 64,000 or so clones, with roughly 90% as singletons. Sequencing was performed on peripheral blood, taken in the first trimester of pregnancy. These receptor sequences come from a female donor with multiple sclerosis, enrolled in a pregnancy study.

The count of this clone is one. The chain combines TRBV19 with TRBJ2-2; 7 nucleotides agree with TRBD2. This CDR3 region has 16 residues. V trimming: 3 bases; J trimming: 5 bases; junction bases outside the gene matches: 9. Germline V lookup: CDR1 LNHDA, CDR2 SQIVND (reference sequence). CDR3 sequence reads: CASSIVGGGPTGELFF. CDR3 in DNA: TGTGCCAGTAGTATTGTTGGCGGGGGACCGACCGGGGAGCTGTTTTTT.

This clone was seen just once. The chain is built from TRBV7-9 and TRBJ2-3, with a possible D match to TRBD1 (6 bases). Germline V lookup: CDR1 SEHNR, CDR2 FQNEAQ (reference sequence). The V gene lost 1 base and the J gene lost 3 bases, with 14 bases spanning the gap. The CDR3 covers 16 residues. Here the CDR3 DNA reads TGTGCCAGCAGCTTAGGAAGTCAGGGGTTAACAGATACGCAGTATTTT. Amino acid sequence: CASSLGSQGLTDTQYF.